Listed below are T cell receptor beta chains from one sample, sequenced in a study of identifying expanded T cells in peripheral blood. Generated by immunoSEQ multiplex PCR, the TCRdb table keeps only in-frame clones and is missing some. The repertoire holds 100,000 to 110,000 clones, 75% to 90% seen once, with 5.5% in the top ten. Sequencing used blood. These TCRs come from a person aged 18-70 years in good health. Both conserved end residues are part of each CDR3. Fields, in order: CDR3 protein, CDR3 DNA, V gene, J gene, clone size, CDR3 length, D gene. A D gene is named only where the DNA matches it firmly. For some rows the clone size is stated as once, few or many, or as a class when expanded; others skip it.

CDR3 protein: CASSERDSTEAFF
CDR3 DNA: TGTGCCAGCAGCGAACGGGACAGCACTGAAGCTTTCTTT
V gene: TRBV11-2
J gene: TRBJ1-1
clone size: -
CDR3 length: 13
D gene: TRBD1

CDR3 protein: CASSDHYRTKHNEQFF
CDR3 DNA: TGTGCCAGCAGTGACCATTACCGAACCAAACACAATGAGCAGTTCTTC
V gene: TRBV6-4
J gene: TRBJ2-1
clone size: -
CDR3 length: 16
D gene: -

CDR3 protein: CASSELGDRAYTGELFF
CDR3 DNA: TGTGCCAGCAGTGAATTGGGGGACAGGGCCTACACCGGGGAGCTGTTTTTT
V gene: TRBV6-1
J gene: TRBJ2-2
clone size: -
CDR3 length: 17
D gene: TRBD1

CDR3 protein: CASKNPPGSNTEAFF
CDR3 DNA: TGTGCCAGTAAAAACCCCCCTGGTTCCAACACTGAAGCTTTCTTT
V gene: TRBV19
J gene: TRBJ1-1
clone size: -
CDR3 length: 15
D gene: -

CDR3 protein: CASSLQITGELFF
CDR3 DNA: TGTGCCAGCAGCTTGCAAATCACCGGGGAGCTGTTTTTT
V gene: TRBV7-3
J gene: TRBJ2-2
clone size: once
CDR3 length: 13
D gene: -

CDR3 protein: CASRATGGLSTDTQYF
CDR3 DNA: TGTGCCAGCCGAGCGACAGGGGGCCTTAGCACAGATACGCAGTATTTT
V gene: TRBV2
J gene: TRBJ2-3
clone size: -
CDR3 length: 16
D gene: TRBD1

CDR3 protein: CSVEVGDTEAFF
CDR3 DNA: TGCAGCGTTGAGGTGGGGGACACTGAAGCTTTCTTT
V gene: TRBV29-1
J gene: TRBJ1-1
clone size: -
CDR3 length: 12
D gene: -

CDR3 protein: CAWSRAPYGYTF
CDR3 DNA: TGTGCCTGGAGTAGGGCCCCCTATGGCTACACCTTC
V gene: TRBV30
J gene: TRBJ1-2
clone size: -
CDR3 length: 12
D gene: -

CDR3 protein: CASSQGDPTSNLFF
CDR3 DNA: TGCGCCAGCAGCCAAGGAGACCCAACTTCGAACCTGTTTTTT
V gene: TRBV4-1
J gene: TRBJ1-4
clone size: -
CDR3 length: 14
D gene: -

CDR3 protein: CASSPGGGPNTEAFF
CDR3 DNA: TGTGCCAGCAGCCCCGGTGGGGGCCCGAACACTGAAGCTTTCTTT
V gene: TRBV9
J gene: TRBJ1-1
clone size: -
CDR3 length: 15
D gene: -

CDR3 protein: CASSVEGDSNQPQHF
CDR3 DNA: TGTGCCAGCAGCGTAGAGGGGGATAGCAATCAGCCCCAGCATTTT
V gene: TRBV9
J gene: TRBJ1-5
clone size: -
CDR3 length: 15
D gene: -

CDR3 protein: CASPSESNEKLFF
CDR3 DNA: TGTGCCAGCCCCTCCGAGTCAAATGAAAAACTGTTTTTT
V gene: TRBV5-8
J gene: TRBJ1-4
clone size: -
CDR3 length: 13
D gene: -

CDR3 protein: CASGGWGNQPQHF
CDR3 DNA: TGTGCCAGTGGGGGGTGGGGCAATCAGCCCCAGCATTTT
V gene: TRBV6-5
J gene: TRBJ1-5
clone size: -
CDR3 length: 13
D gene: -

CDR3 protein: CAINRGQETQYF
CDR3 DNA: TGTGCCATCAACAGGGGGCAAGAGACCCAGTACTTC
V gene: TRBV6-1
J gene: TRBJ2-5
clone size: -
CDR3 length: 12
D gene: TRBD1

CDR3 protein: CASSLGGKNTEAFF
CDR3 DNA: TGTGCCAGCAGCTTGGGGGGTAAGAACACTGAAGCTTTCTTT
V gene: TRBV5-4
J gene: TRBJ1-1
clone size: -
CDR3 length: 14
D gene: -

CDR3 protein: CASSEFRELNTEAFF
CDR3 DNA: TGCGCCAGCAGTGAGTTTAGAGAATTGAACACTGAAGCTTTCTTT
V gene: TRBV10-1
J gene: TRBJ1-1
clone size: -
CDR3 length: 15
D gene: -

CDR3 protein: CASSQVRGSTSLPYEQYF
CDR3 DNA: TGTGCCAGCAGCCAAGTTCGGGGTTCAACCTCTCTCCCCTACGAGCAGTACTTC
V gene: TRBV14
J gene: TRBJ2-7
clone size: -
CDR3 length: 18
D gene: -

CDR3 protein: CAIRPHAARGPAGELFF
CDR3 DNA: TGTGCCATCAGACCCCACGCGGCGAGAGGGCCGGCCGGGGAGCTGTTTTTT
V gene: TRBV10-3
J gene: TRBJ2-2
clone size: -
CDR3 length: 17
D gene: -

CDR3 protein: CASTRTVTDTQYF
CDR3 DNA: TGTGCCAGTACAAGGACAGTCACAGATACGCAGTATTTT
V gene: TRBV2
J gene: TRBJ2-3
clone size: -
CDR3 length: 13
D gene: -

CDR3 protein: CASRRIGGTDTQYF
CDR3 DNA: TGTGCCAGCAGGCGAATAGGGGGAACAGATACGCAGTATTTT
V gene: TRBV27
J gene: TRBJ2-3
clone size: once
CDR3 length: 14
D gene: -

CDR3 protein: CASSESGGRQFF
CDR3 DNA: TGCGCCAGCAGTGAGTCGGGGGGACGTCAGTTCTTC
V gene: TRBV10-2
J gene: TRBJ2-1
clone size: -
CDR3 length: 12
D gene: -

CDR3 protein: CASSHYRGYTDTQYF
CDR3 DNA: TGCGCCAGCAGCCATTACAGGGGTTACACAGATACGCAGTATTTT
V gene: TRBV4-1
J gene: TRBJ2-3
clone size: once
CDR3 length: 15
D gene: TRBD1

CDR3 protein: CASSEAKGKEKLFF
CDR3 DNA: TGTGCCAGCAGTGAAGCTAAAGGGAAGGAAAAACTGTTTTTT
V gene: TRBV2
J gene: TRBJ1-4
clone size: -
CDR3 length: 14
D gene: -

CDR3 protein: CASSQPGGGGYTF
CDR3 DNA: TGTGCCAGCAGCCAACCCGGGGGTGGCGGCTACACCTTC
V gene: TRBV7-9
J gene: TRBJ1-2
clone size: -
CDR3 length: 13
D gene: -

CDR3 protein: CASSLGAVREYEQYF
CDR3 DNA: TGTGCCAGCAGCTTGGGGGCGGTCAGGGAATACGAGCAGTACTTC
V gene: TRBV5-6
J gene: TRBJ2-7
clone size: once
CDR3 length: 15
D gene: -

CDR3 protein: CSVGGVGEQPQHF
CDR3 DNA: TGCAGCGTTGGTGGGGTCGGAGAACAGCCCCAGCATTTT
V gene: TRBV29-1
J gene: TRBJ1-5
clone size: once
CDR3 length: 13
D gene: -

CDR3 protein: CAIAGYDNQPQHF
CDR3 DNA: TGTGCCATTGCAGGGTACGACAATCAGCCCCAGCATTTT
V gene: TRBV10-3
J gene: TRBJ1-5
clone size: -
CDR3 length: 13
D gene: -

CDR3 protein: CASSFSRAGANVLTF
CDR3 DNA: TGTGCCAGCAGCTTTTCCAGGGCTGGGGCCAACGTCCTGACTTTC
V gene: TRBV7-9
J gene: TRBJ2-6
clone size: -
CDR3 length: 15
D gene: -

CDR3 protein: CAWRRQGKGGYTF
CDR3 DNA: TGTGCCTGGAGACGACAGGGGAAGGGGGGCTACACCTTC
V gene: TRBV30
J gene: TRBJ1-2
clone size: -
CDR3 length: 13
D gene: TRBD1

CDR3 protein: CAWSLGGANEQYF
CDR3 DNA: TGTGCCTGGTCCCTCGGGGGGGCCAACGAGCAGTACTTC
V gene: TRBV30
J gene: TRBJ2-7
clone size: -
CDR3 length: 13
D gene: TRBD2

CDR3 protein: CASSPLGGVPYEQYF
CDR3 DNA: TGCGCCAGCAGCCCCCTAGGCGGGGTACCCTACGAGCAGTACTTC
V gene: TRBV5-1
J gene: TRBJ2-7
clone size: -
CDR3 length: 15
D gene: -

CDR3 protein: CASSEWRIGGQGGPEAFF
CDR3 DNA: TGTGCCAGCAGTGAATGGAGGATCGGGGGACAGGGGGGACCTGAAGCTTTCTTT
V gene: TRBV25-1
J gene: TRBJ1-1
clone size: -
CDR3 length: 18
D gene: TRBD1

CDR3 protein: CASSPAAEYHQPQHF
CDR3 DNA: TGTGCCAGCAGCCCGGCCGCGGAGTACCATCAGCCCCAGCATTTT
V gene: TRBV5-5
J gene: TRBJ1-5
clone size: -
CDR3 length: 15
D gene: -

CDR3 protein: CASSYLRGQKETQYF
CDR3 DNA: TGTGCCAGCAGCTATCTCCGAGGACAGAAAGAGACCCAGTACTTC
V gene: TRBV11-3
J gene: TRBJ2-5
clone size: -
CDR3 length: 15
D gene: -